This TCR beta chain was documented in a study of T cells after yellow fever vaccination. The study's findings and limits: Though it reached lower strength, the secondary response hit its peak faster, day 5 versus 15.

Details on this clonotype: Its antigen is unidentified.

Germline CDR1 and CDR2: ENHRY and SYGVKD. The CDR3 has 19 amino acids. V was cut by 3 bases and J by 0 bases, with 18 bases left in between. TCRdb re-derived calls from the 5' RACE reads in MiXCR, one entry per CDR3 protein. Of about 370,000 distinct CDR3 sequences in the sample, 11% were seen once. This receptor was taken from a man in his late teens or twenties who received the YFV17D yellow fever vaccine. The sequenced sample was PBMCs, obtained on the day of the first yellow fever vaccination. This chain links TRBV10-3 with TRBJ2-6; maybe TRBD2 (5 bases). In nucleotides, the CDR3 is TGTGCCATCAGTGAAATCATGAGGACTGTCAGCTCTGGGGCCAACGTCCTGACTTTC. Translation: CAISEIMRTVSSGANVLTF.